Listed here is a single TCR beta chain. Its antigen is still unknown. The sample holds no much larger clone one base away, and base qualities are not on file. CDR1 and CDR2, looked up from the germline V gene (reference sequence), are MNHEY and SMNVEV. The CDR3 runs 16 residues from the cysteine to the phenylalanine. Here the CDR3 DNA is all that survives: 48 bases in frame from base 1. V is trimmed back by 1 base and J by 5 bases, and the junction contains 3 bases that no gene match accounts for. The method behind the library was the immunoSEQ multiplex PCR assay. The multiplex PCR relied on a mix of 60 forward primers for TCR Vbeta segments and 13 reverse primers for TCR Jbeta segments. Amplification of the CDR3 region of rearranged TCR beta genes was performed with a multiplex PCR assay on genomic DNA. The amplified TCR beta libraries were sequenced on the Illumina HiSeq System as 87-base-pair reads. On the study's bioinformatics: A later analysis counted tens of millions of unique TCR beta chains across the 550 to 700 repertoires, and approximately 11 million of these chains were shared by at least two donors. A nearest-neighbor algorithm error-corrected the raw reads and collapsed the reads into unique sequences, merging closely related sequences to remove PCR and sequencing errors. CDR3 sequences were aligned to IMGT reference sequences to assign V, D and J gene segments. For a sequence to be retained, a match of at least six nucleotides was required to both a V gene segment and a J gene segment. Rearrangements were called productive when the CDR3 lacked stop codons and stayed in frame with V and J; all others were non-productive. CDR3 was defined by IMGT convention, running from the second conserved V-encoded cysteine to the conserved J-encoded phenylalanine. The earlier analysis of a few hundred of the donors excluded sequences that lacked an unambiguous match to a single V gene segment. In an earlier analysis of a few hundred of the donors, V segments were called functional above 56.7% productive rearrangements and were called segregating when the between-donor standard deviation exceeded 5%. A statistical classification framework was developed to diagnose cytomegalovirus status using the catalog of TCR beta chain sequences. V and J gene assignment, in a later analysis, came from comparing TCR nucleotide sequences with IMGT/GENE-DB human TR gene sequences. A later analysis assigned CDR3 sequences and most-parsimonious VDJ recombination scenarios with the TCRdist pipeline. A later analysis defined each TCR beta chain by its CDR3 amino acid sequence plus V-gene family, and excluded reads lacking a unique V-gene family. As a way to deal with suspected cross-contamination and a sequencing artifact, a later analysis dropped hundreds of nucleotide sequences that were highly shared and had low generation probability. In a later analysis, a clonal expansion index was calculated for each public chain from normalized within-repertoire ranks of inferred template counts. A later analysis computed generation probabilities with a VDJ recombination model fitted to out-of-frame rearrangements, and checked the results against IGoR. A later analysis scored TCR-TCR, TCR-HLA and TCR-CMV co-occurrence with hypergeometric tests, applying a repertoire-size bias correction to TCR pairs. False discovery rates were estimated in a later analysis by permuting HLA or CMV assignments 20 times. In a later analysis, co-occurring TCRs were grouped using DBSCAN, with TCRdist sequence similarity added in when clustering inside HLA-allele-positive subsets. Co-occurrence clustering excluded repertoires with fewer than 30,000 or more than 120,000 public chains, plus five with anomalous nucleotide sharing. What TCRdb holds here is the immuneACCESS table cut down to in-frame rearrangements. Part of the clones is not present; checked against another copy, under half of the missing clones reflect an unresolved V gene, and the others are unexplained. V, J and clone size derive from that table, while D and trimming were established from the DNA sequence. The sample table holds 100,000 to 150,000 clones, of which roughly four fifths were seen once. About 3.5% of the sample lies in the top ten.

The sample belongs to a study of cytomegalovirus exposure and HLA in healthy donors (dated by TCRdb to about 2017). With respect to the entire study: According to an earlier analysis of several hundred of the donors, about 179 million T cells yielded 90 million to 140 million unique TCR beta sequences and around 280 Gb of sequence data. An early release covering some 640 HLA-typed donors comprised roughly 300 gigabases of sequencing data and 85 million or so unique TCR sequences. Of the roughly 390 genotyped donors, 80% to 90% were placed in the genetic ancestry cluster associated with self-reported Caucasian donors. The aim of the study was to test whether cataloging public T cell receptors could identify signatures of past pathogen exposure. The T cell repertoires of about 700 subjects were profiled by immunosequencing and related to cytomegalovirus serostatus. Besides the first cohort of under 700 subjects, a separate validation cohort made up of 120 or so different subjects was used. High-throughput TCR immunosequencing, statistical association of individual TCRs with disease status, and machine learning were combined to predict cytomegalovirus infection status. In a later analysis, previously published TCR beta repertoires from 600 to 850 donors were re-analyzed and high-resolution HLA genotyping was added so that TCR occurrence patterns could be studied. Rather than drawing on any new phenotypic data, the later analysis identified candidate immune exposures from TCR beta sequences and the way those sequences occurred across donors. An earlier analysis of a few hundred of the donors applied high-throughput TCR beta sequencing to assess whether each TCR beta V gene segment acted as functional or pseudogenic. Donor age, sex, ethnicity and CMV serostatus were compiled together with the repertoire data. Genome-wide SNP genotypes for about 65% of the 666 donors were used in a later genetic analysis, which treated that subset as a discovery cohort. Every discovery cohort repertoire had been produced on one sequencing platform. HLA typing covered class I and class II loci at four-digit resolution. Typing coverage differed by locus: A, B, C, DRB1 and DQB1 were typed in roughly 620-640 donors, DQA1 in 500 to 550, DPA1 in some 570, and DPB1 in around 440. Roughly 5 DR-DQ haplotypes were handled as single units for association and clustering because linkage in the cohort was strong. Among roughly 400 genotyped donors of the cohort, an average of around 240,000 unique TCR beta nucleotide sequences was sequenced per donor, of which 15% to 20% were non-productive. General conclusions and limits of the study: In an earlier analysis of 450 to 750 of the donors, most TCR beta V segments appeared in productive rearrangements about 87% or about 30% of the time, broadly matching IMGT annotations. Several of the top co-occurrence clusters appeared to be linked to parvovirus B19, influenza, CMV and Epstein-Barr virus, according to a later analysis. Most TCR sequences were seen in very few donors, while some public TCRs were found in many individuals. The study listed 150 to 200 TCR beta chains as associated with cytomegalovirus. For the cohort, immune exposure information was limited to CMV serostatus. Only TCR beta chains were sequenced in this cohort, and the absence of alpha or paired-chain data limited detectable features. The authors suggested that the approach could potentially be extended to other disease states and immunological phenotypes. In a later analysis, HLA-associated TCR beta chains showed more clonal expansion and lower generation probabilities than non-associated chains that were equally common. Most CMV-associated TCR beta chains appeared to be HLA-restricted in a later analysis, and the HLA associations seemed to be driven largely by CMV exposure. Compared with the roughly 600-donor mean, donors in an Asian-associated ancestry cluster had fewer N-insertions in productive TCRs, according to a later genetic analysis. Strong co-occurrence of HLA alleles, especially DR and DQ, made assigning TCR associations to individual alleles difficult. Because counts were too low, approximately 15 rarely observed V segments, including chromosome 9 orphons, were excluded from the earlier analysis of some 540 of the donors. In a later analysis, TCR association rates were found to vary across HLA loci, with the most associated TCRs seen for DRB1 alleles and the fewest for HLA-C alleles. The 87-base-pair reads could not distinguish some IMGT-functional V segments, including TRBV6-2 and TRBV6-3, so those segments were excluded. Because HLA typing was missing for some donors at each locus, association tests included only the typed subset. The presence/absence analyses assumed that sequencing depth was roughly uniform across donors, and that assumption may not be true. A few of the identified cytomegalovirus-associated TCR beta chains were confirmed in vitro to be specific for cytomegalovirus antigens. Linkage disequilibrium might explain the correlated functional status among segregating V segments, but an unknown experimental factor could not be ruled out. A further reported finding was that TCR beta sequences accurately predicted the HLA-A and HLA-B alleles for most subjects in the first cohort. At a false discovery rate of 0.05, a later analysis linked 16,951 TCR beta sequences to specific HLA alleles. An association between a missense DCLRE1C variant and V-gene and J-gene trimming of TCR beta chains was found in a later genetic analysis and replicated in an independent cohort. The classifier was reported to diagnose cytomegalovirus status with high specificity and sensitivity in both the original and validation cohorts. A cluster of highly shared sequence variants was judged likely to represent a technical artifact of the sequencing pipeline.

The cohort consisted of some 670 healthy bone marrow donors. Cohort members were all nominally healthy when sampled, although unrecorded immune exposures were likely present. The donor was CMV seropositive and was included in the group of 270 or so seropositive cohort members. Each donor provided a peripheral blood sample, and peripheral blood mononuclear cells were used for TCR beta sequencing. Genomic DNA extraction from the blood cell samples was performed with the Qiagen DNeasy Blood Extraction Kit. In this chain, TRBV27 is recombined with TRBJ2-2, with 11 central nucleotides matching TRBD2. This TCR came from a woman in her 40s in good health and CMV-seropositive. Sample: PBMCs. The bases are TGTGCCAGCAGTTTATTAGCGGGAGGGGGGACCGGGGAGCTGTTTTTT. Its protein is CASSLLAGGGTGELFF.